Described below is a single T cell receptor (beta chain) sequence and its context. No antigen is known for it. The sample originates from a study of OX40 agonist ivuxolimab in advanced cancers. At the level of the study: Six ivuxolimab dose levels, 0.01 to 10 mg/kg, were given intravenously every 2 weeks.

Trimming shortened V by 3 bases and J by 3 bases, and 10 bases separated the two germline ends. CDR3 length: 13 amino acids. Germline V gene sequence: CDR1 SGHNT, CDR2 YYREEE (reference sequence). Study outcomes and limitations: Among the nonresponders, some also had low normalized T-cell clonal expansion.

Assay: immunoSEQ multiplex PCR; the TCRdb copy retains only in-frame clones and omits some. The data hold tens of thousands of clones, with around nine tenths observed a single time. Sequencing used CD4+ or CD8+ T cells sorted from blood, obtained in a trial of the OX40 agonist ivuxolimab. The V gene is TRBV5-4, the J gene TRBJ2-7; perhaps TRBD2 as D (5 bases). This TCR was recovered from an adult with an advanced solid tumor such as melanoma, head and neck, liver or kidney cancer. CDR3 coding DNA: TGTGCCAGCAGCTCGGGGTCCCACTACGAGCAGTACTTC. Its translation is CASSSGSHYEQYF.